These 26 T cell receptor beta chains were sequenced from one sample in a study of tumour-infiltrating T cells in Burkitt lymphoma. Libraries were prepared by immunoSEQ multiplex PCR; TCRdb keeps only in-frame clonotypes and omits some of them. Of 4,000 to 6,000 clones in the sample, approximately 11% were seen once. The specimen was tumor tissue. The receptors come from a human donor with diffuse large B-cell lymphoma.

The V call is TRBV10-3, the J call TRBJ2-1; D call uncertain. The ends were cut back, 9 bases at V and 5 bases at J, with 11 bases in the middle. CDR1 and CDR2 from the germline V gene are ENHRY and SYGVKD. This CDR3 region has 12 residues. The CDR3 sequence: CAIRSGHNEQFF. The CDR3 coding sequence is TGTGCCATTCGGAGTGGCCACAATGAGCAGTTCTTC.

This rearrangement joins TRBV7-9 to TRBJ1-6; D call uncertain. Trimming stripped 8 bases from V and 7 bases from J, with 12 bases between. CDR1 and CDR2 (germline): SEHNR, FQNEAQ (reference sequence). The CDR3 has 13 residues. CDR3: CASGPLQNSPLHF. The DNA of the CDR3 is TGTGCCAGCGGGCCACTCCAAAATTCACCCCTCCACTTT.

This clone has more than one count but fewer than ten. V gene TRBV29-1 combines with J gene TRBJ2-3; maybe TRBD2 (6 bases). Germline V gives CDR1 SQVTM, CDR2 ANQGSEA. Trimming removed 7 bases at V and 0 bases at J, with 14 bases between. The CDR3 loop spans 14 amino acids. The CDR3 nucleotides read TGCAGCGCCTATACTAGCTCGAGCACAGATACGCAGTATTTT. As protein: CSAYTSSSTDTQYF.

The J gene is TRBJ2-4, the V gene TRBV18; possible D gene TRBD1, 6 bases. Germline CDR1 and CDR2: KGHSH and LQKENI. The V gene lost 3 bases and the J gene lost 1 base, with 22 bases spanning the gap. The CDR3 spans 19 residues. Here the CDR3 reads CASSPPARTGNFAKNIQYF. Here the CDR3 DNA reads TGTGCCAGCTCACCTCCCGCCCGTACAGGGAATTTTGCCAAAAACATTCAGTACTTC.

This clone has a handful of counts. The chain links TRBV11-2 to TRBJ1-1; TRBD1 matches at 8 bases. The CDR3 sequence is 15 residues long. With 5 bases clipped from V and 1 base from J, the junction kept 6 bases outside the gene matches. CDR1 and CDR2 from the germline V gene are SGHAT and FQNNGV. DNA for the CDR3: TGTGCCAGCAGCCGCCGGGACAGGAGGAACACTGAAGCTTTCTTT. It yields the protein CASSRRDRRNTEAFF.

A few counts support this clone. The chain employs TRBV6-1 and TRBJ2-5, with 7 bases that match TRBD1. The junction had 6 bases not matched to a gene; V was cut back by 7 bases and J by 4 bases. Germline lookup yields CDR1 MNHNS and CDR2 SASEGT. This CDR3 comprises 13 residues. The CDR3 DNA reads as TGTGCCAGCAAAATTTCAGGGGGAGAGACCCAGTACTTC. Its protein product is CASKISGGETQYF.

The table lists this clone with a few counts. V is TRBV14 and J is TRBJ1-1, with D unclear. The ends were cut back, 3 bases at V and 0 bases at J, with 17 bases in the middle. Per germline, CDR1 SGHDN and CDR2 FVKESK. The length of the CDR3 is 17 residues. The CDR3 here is CASSHSPLQSMNTEAFF. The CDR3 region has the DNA TGTGCCAGCAGCCACTCCCCTTTACAGTCCATGAACACTGAAGCTTTCTTT.

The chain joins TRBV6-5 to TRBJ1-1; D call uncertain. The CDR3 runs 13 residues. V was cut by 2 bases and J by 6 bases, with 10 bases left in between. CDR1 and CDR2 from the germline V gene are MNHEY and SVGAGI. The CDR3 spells CASSYPGRPEAFF. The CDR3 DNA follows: TGTGCCAGCAGTTACCCCGGACGTCCTGAAGCTTTCTTT.

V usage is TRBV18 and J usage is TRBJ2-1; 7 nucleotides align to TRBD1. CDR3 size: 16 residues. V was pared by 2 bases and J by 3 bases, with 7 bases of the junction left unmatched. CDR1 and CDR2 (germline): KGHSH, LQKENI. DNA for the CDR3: TGTGCCAGCTCACCATCCCGGGACAGAGACTACAATGAGCAGTTCTTC. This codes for CASSPSRDRDYNEQFF. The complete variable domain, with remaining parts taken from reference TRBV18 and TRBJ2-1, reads NAGVMQNPRHLVRRRGQEARLRCSPMKGHSHVYWYRQLPEEGLKFMVYLQKENIIDESGMPKERFSAEFPKEGPSILRIQQVVRGDSAAYFCASSPSRDRDYNEQFFGPGTRLTVL.

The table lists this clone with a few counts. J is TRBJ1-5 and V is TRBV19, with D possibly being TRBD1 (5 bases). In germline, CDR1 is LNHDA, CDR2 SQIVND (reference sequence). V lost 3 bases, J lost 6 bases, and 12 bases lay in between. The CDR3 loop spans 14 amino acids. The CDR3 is CASSISGSGQPQHF. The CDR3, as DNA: TGTGCCAGTAGTATCTCAGGGTCGGGTCAGCCCCAGCATTTT.

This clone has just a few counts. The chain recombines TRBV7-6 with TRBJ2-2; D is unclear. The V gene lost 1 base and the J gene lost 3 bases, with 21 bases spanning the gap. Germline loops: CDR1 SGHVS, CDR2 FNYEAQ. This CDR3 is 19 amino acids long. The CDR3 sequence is CASSLEIWAGDTHTGELFF. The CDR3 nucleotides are TGTGCCAGCAGCTTAGAGATCTGGGCTGGAGACACCCACACCGGGGAGCTGTTTTTT. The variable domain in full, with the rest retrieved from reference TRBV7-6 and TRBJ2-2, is GAGVSQSPRYKVTKRGQDVALRCDPISGHVSLYWYRQALGQGPEFLTYFNYEAQQDKSGLPNDRFSAERPEGSISTLTIQRTEQRDSAMYRCASSLEIWAGDTHTGELFFGEGSRLTVL.

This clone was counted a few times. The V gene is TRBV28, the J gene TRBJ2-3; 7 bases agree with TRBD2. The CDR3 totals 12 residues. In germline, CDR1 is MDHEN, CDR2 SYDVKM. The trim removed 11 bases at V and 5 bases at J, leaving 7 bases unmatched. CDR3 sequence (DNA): TGTGCCCACGGGGGGTTTTTAGATACGCAGTATTTT. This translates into CAHGGFLDTQYF.

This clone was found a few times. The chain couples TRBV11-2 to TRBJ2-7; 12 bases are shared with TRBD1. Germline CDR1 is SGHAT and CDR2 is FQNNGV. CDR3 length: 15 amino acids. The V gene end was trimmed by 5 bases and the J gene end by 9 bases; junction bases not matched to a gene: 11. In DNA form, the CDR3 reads TGTGCCAGCAGCGCCACGGGACAGGGGGCGCGAGGGCAGTACTTC. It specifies CASSATGQGARGQYF.

CDR3 coding DNA: TGTGCCAGCAGCTTAGAGACGGTCTGGAATGAGCAGTTCTTC. This sequence encodes CASSLETVWNEQFF. The rearrangement uses TRBV7-9 and TRBJ2-1; D is unclear. Between the trimmed V and J ends, which lost 1 base and 7 bases, there was a span of 11 bases. The CDR3 is 14 residues long. Germline V lookup: CDR1 SEHNR, CDR2 FQNEAQ (reference sequence).

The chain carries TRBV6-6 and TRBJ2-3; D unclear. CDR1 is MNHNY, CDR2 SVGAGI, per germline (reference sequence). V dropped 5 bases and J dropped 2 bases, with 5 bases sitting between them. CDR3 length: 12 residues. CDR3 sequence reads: CASSRNTDTQYF. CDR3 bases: TGTGCCAGCAGTAGGAACACAGATACGCAGTATTTT.

CDR3 nucleotides: TGTGCCATCAGTGAGCTGGGGGGAGACGACACTGAAGCTTTCTTT. Encoded protein: CAISELGGDDTEAFF. The chain uses TRBV10-3 and TRBJ1-1; D is perhaps TRBD1 (5 bases). From germline, CDR1 is ENHRY and CDR2 SYGVKD. Trimming took 2 bases from V and 3 from J, leaving 13 bases between them. The CDR3 totals 15 residues.

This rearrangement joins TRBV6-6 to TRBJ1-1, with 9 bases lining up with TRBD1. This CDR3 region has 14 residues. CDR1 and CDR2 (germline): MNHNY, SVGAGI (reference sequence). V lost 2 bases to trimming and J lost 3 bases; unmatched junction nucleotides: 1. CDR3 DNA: TGTGCCAGCAGTTACGGGACAGGGTACACTGAAGCTTTCTTT. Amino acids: CASSYGTGYTEAFF.

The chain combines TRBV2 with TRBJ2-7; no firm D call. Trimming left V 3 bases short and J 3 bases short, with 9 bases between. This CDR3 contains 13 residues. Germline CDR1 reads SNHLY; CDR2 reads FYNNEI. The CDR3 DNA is TGTGCCAGCAGTGATGTACCTATCTACGAGCAGTACTTC. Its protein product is CASSDVPIYEQYF.

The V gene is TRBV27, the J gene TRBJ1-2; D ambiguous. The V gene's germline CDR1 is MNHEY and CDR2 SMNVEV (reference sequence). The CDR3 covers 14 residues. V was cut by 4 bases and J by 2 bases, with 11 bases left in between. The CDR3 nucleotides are TGTGCCAGCAGTTACCTCGACGGAAACTATGGCTACACCTTC. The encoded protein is CASSYLDGNYGYTF.

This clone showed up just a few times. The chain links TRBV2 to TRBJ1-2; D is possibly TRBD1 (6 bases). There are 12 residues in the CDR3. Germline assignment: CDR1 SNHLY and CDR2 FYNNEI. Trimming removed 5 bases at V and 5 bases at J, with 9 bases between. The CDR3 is CASSTGLYGYTF. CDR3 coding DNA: TGTGCCAGCAGTACAGGGCTGTATGGCTACACCTTC.

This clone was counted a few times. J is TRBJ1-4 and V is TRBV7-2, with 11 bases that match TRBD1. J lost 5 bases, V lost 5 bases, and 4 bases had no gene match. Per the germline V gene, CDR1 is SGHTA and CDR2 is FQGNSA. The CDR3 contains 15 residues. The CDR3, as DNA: TGTGCCAGCAGCGGACAGGGGGCGGCCAATGAAAAACTGTTTTTT. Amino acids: CASSGQGAANEKLFF.

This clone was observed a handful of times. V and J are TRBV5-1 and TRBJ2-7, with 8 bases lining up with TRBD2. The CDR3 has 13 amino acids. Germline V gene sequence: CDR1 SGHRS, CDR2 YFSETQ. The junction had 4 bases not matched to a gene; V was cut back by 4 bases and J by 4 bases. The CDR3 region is CASSRRGVYEQYF. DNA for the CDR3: TGCGCCAGCAGCCGGCGGGGGGTTTACGAGCAGTACTTC. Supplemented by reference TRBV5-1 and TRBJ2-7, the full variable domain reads KAGVTQTPRYLIKTRGQQVTLSCSPISGHRSVSWYQQTPGQGLQFLFEYFSETQRNKGNFPGRFSGRQFSNSRSEMNVSTLELGDSALYLCASSRRGVYEQYFGPGTRLTVT.

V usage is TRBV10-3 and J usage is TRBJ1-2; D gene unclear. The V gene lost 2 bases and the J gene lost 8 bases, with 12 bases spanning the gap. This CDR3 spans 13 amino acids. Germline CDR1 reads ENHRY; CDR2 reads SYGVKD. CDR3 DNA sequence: TGTGCCATCAGTGAGAGGACCGAGGAGGGCTACACCTTC. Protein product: CAISERTEEGYTF.

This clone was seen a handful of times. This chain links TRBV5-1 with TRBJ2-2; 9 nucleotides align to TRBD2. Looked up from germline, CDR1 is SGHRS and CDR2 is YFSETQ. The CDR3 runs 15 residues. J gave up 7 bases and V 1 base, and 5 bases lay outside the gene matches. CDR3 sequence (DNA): TGCGCCAGCAGCTTGTCGCTAGCGGGGAGCGGGGAGCTGTTTTTT. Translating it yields CASSLSLAGSGELFF.

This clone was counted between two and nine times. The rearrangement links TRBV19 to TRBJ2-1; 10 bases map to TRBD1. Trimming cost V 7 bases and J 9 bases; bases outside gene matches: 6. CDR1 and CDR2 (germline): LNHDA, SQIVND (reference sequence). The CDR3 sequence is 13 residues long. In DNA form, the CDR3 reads TGTGCCAGTAACGGACAGGGGGATGGTGAGCAGTTCTTC. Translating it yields CASNGQGDGEQFF.

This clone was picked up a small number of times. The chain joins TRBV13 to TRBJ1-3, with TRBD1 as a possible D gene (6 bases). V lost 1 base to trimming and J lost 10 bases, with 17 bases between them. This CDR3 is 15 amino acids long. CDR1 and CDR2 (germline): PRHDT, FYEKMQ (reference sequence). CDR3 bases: TGTGCCAGCAGCTTAGTCGGGGCAGGGGAAAGGACCATATATTTT. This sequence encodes CASSLVGAGERTIYF.